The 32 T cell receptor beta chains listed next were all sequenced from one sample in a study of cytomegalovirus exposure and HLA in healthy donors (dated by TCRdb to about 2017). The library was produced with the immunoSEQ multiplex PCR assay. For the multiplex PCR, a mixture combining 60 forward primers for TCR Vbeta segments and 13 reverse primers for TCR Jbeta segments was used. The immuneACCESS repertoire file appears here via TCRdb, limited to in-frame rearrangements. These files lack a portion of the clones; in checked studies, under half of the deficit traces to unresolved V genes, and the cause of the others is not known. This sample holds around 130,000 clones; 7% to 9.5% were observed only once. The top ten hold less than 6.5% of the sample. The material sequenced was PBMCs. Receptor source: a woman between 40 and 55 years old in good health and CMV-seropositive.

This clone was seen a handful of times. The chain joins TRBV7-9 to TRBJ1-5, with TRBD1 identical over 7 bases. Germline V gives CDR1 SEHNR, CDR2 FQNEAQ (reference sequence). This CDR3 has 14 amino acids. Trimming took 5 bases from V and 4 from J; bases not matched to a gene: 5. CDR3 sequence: CASSTGTANQPQHF. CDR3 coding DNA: TGTGCCAGCAGCACCGGGACAGCTAATCAGCCCCAGCATTTT.

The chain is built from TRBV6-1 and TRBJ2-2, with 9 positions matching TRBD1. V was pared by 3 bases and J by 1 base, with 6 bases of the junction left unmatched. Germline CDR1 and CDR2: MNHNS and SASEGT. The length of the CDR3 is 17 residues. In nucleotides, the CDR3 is TGTGCCAGCAGTGACACTTCGGGACAGGGGAACACCGGGGAGCTGTTTTTT. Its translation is CASSDTSGQGNTGELFF.

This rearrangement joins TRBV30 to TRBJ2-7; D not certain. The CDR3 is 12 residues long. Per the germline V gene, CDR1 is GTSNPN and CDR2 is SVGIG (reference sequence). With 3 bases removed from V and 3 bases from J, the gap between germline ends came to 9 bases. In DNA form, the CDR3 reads TGTGCCTGGAGCTTCTTGAGCTACGAGCAGTACTTC. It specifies CAWSFLSYEQYF.

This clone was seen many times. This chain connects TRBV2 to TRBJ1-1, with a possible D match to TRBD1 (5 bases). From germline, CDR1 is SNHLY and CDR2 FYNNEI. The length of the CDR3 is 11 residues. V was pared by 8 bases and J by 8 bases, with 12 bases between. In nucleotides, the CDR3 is TGTGCCAGCGGGGCAGGTTCAGAAGCTTTCTTT. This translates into CASGAGSEAFF.

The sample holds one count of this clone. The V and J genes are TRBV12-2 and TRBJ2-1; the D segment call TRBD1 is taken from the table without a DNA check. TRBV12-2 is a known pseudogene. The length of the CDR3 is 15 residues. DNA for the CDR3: TGTGCAAGTCGCTTAGTGACAGGGATTTACAATGAGCAGTTCTTC. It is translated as CASRLVTGIYNEQFF.

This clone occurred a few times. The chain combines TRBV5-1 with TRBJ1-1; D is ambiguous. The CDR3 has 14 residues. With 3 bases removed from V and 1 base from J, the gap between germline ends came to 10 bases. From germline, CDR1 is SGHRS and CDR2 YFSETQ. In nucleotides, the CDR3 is TGCGCCAGCAGCTCTCTCCCAGGGAACACTGAAGCTTTCTTT. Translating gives CASSSLPGNTEAFF. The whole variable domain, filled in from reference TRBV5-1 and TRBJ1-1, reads KAGVTQTPRYLIKTRGQQVTLSCSPISGHRSVSWYQQTPGQGLQFLFEYFSETQRNKGNFPGRFSGRQFSNSRSEMNVSTLELGDSALYLCASSSLPGNTEAFFGQGTRLTVV.

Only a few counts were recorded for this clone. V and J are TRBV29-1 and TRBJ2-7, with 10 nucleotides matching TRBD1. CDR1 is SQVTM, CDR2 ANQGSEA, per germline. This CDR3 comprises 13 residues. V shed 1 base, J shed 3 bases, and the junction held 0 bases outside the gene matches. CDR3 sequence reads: CSVEGTGGYEQYF. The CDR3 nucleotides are TGCAGCGTTGAAGGGACAGGGGGCTACGAGCAGTACTTC.

CDR3 region: CASSLASTDTQYF. The CDR3 DNA is TGTGCCAGCAGCTTAGCGTCAACAGATACGCAGTATTTT. J is TRBJ2-3 and V is TRBV7-9, with D unresolved. In germline, CDR1 is SEHNR, CDR2 FQNEAQ (reference sequence). Trimming cost V 0 bases and J 3 bases, with 4 bases left between them. CDR3 length: 13 residues.

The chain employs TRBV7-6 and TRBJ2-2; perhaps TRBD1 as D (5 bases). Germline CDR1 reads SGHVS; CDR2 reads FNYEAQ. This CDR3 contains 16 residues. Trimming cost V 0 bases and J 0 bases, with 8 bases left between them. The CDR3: CASSLAGRANTGELFF. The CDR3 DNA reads TGTGCCAGCAGCTTAGCGGGCAGGGCGAACACCGGGGAGCTGTTTTTT.

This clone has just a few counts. For the CDR3, the DNA is TGTGCCAGCTCACGGGGGGGACGTAGAGGAGAGCCCCAGCATTTT. Protein product: CASSRGGRRGEPQHF. This chain uses TRBV18 with TRBJ1-5; tentatively, D is TRBD1 (5 bases). V lost 4 bases and J lost 8, with 18 bases in between. This CDR3 contains 15 residues. In germline, CDR1 is KGHSH, CDR2 LQKENI.

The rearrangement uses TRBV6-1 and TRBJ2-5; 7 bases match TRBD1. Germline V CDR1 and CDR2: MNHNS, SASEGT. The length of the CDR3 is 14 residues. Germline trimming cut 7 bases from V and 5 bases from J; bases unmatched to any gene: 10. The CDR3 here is CASTRQGWGETQYF. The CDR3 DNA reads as TGTGCCAGCACCCGACAGGGATGGGGGGAGACCCAGTACTTC.

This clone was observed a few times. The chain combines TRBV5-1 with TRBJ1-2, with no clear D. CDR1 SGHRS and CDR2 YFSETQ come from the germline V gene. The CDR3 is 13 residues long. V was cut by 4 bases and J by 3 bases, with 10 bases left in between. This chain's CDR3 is CASSLGEDYGYTF. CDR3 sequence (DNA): TGCGCCAGCAGCCTCGGGGAAGACTATGGCTACACCTTC.

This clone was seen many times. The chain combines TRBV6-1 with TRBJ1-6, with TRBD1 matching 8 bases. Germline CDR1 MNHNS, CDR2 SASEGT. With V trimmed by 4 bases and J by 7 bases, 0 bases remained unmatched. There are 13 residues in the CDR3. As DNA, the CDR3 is TGTGCCAGCAGTGGGACAGGGAATTCACCCCTCCACTTT. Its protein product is CASSGTGNSPLHF.

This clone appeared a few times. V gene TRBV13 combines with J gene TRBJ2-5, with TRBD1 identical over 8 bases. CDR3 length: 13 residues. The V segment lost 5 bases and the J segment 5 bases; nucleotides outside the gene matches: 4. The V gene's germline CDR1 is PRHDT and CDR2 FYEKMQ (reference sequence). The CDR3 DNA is TGTGCCAGCAGCCGACAGGGGCCGGAGACCCAGTACTTC. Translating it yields CASSRQGPETQYF.

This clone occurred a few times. The CDR3 loop is CASSETGGPIWPQHF. DNA for the CDR3: TGTGCCAGTAGTGAGACAGGGGGTCCGATTTGGCCCCAGCATTTT. The chain links TRBV19 to TRBJ1-5; 9 nucleotides align to TRBD1. Germline V gene lookup returns CDR1 LNHDA and CDR2 SQIVND (reference sequence). V dropped 5 bases and J dropped 9; count of bases not matched to a gene: 11. This CDR3 region has 15 residues.

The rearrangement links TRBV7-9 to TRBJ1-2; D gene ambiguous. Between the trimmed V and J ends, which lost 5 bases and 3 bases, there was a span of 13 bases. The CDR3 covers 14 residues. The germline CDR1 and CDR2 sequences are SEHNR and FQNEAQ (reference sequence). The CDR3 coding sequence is TGTGCCAGCAGCATAAACGACCGGGACTATGGCTACACCTTC. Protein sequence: CASSINDRDYGYTF.

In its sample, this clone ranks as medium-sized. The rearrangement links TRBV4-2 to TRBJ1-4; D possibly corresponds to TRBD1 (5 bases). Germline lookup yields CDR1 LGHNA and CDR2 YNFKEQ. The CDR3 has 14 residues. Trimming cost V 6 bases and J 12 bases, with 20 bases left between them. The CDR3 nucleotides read TGTGCCAGCAGACCCTTCGGGGGGGGAAGGGAACTGTTTTTT. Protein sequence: CASRPFGGGRELFF.

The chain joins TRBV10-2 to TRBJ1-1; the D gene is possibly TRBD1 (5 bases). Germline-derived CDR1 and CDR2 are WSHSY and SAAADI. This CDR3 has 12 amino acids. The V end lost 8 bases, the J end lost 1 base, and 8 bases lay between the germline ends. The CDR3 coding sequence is TGCGCCAGCTGGGGGGGGAACACTGAAGCTTTCTTT. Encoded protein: CASWGGNTEAFF.

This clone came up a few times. CDR3 residues: CASSFVGQRAYEQYF. As DNA, the CDR3 is TGTGCCAGCAGCTTCGTAGGGCAGCGGGCTTACGAGCAGTACTTC. The chain recombines TRBV5-8 with TRBJ2-7; D possibly corresponds to TRBD2 (6 bases). Germline CDR1 is SGHTS and CDR2 is YDEGEE. The CDR3 contains 15 residues. Trimming left V 2 bases short and J 4 bases short, with 16 bases between.

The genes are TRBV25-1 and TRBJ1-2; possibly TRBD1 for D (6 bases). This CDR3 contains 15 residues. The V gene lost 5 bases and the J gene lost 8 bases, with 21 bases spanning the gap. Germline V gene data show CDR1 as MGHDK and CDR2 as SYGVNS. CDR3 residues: CASSLPGELLGGYTF. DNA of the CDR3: TGTGCCAGCAGTCTCCCAGGGGAGCTGCTGGGGGGCTACACCTTC.

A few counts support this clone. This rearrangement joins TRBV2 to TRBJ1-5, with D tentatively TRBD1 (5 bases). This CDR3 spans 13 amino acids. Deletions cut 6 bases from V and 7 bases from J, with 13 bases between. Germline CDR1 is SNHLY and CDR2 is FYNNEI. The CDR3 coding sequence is TGTGCCAGCAGGGGGGGGTCAGAACAGCCCCAGCATTTT. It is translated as CASRGGSEQPQHF.

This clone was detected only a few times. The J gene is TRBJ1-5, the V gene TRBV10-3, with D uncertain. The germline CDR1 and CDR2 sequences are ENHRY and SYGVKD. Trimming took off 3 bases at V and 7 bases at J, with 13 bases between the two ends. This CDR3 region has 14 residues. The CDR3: CAISDTGFGQPQHF. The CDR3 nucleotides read TGTGCCATCAGTGATACGGGGTTTGGGCAGCCCCAGCATTTT.

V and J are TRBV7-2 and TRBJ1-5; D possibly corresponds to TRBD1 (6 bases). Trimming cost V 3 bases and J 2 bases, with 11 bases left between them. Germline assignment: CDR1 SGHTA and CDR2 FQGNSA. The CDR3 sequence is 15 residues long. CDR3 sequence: CASSFNSGGNQPQHF. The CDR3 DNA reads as TGTGCCAGCAGCTTCAATTCAGGGGGCAATCAGCCCCAGCATTTT.

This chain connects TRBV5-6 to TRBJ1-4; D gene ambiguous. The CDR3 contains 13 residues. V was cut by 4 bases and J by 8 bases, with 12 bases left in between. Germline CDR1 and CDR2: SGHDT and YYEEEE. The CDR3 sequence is CASSVEAGEKLFF. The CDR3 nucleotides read TGTGCCAGCAGCGTCGAGGCTGGGGAAAAACTGTTTTTT.

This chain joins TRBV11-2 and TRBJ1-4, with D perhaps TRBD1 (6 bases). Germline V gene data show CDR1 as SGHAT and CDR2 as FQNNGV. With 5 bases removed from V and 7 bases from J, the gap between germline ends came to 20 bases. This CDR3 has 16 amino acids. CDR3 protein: CASSPGRRGTGEKLFF. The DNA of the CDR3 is TGTGCCAGCAGCCCCGGGAGGAGGGGGACGGGTGAAAAACTGTTTTTT.

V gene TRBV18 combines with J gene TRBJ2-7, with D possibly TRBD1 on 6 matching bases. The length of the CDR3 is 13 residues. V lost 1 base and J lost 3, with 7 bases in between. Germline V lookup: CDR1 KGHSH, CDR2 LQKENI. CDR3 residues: CASSPLTGYEQYF. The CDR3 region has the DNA TGTGCCAGCTCACCACTGACAGGCTACGAGCAGTACTTC.

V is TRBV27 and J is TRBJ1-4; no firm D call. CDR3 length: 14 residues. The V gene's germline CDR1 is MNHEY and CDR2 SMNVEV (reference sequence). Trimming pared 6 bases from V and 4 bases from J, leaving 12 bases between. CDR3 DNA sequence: TGTGCCAGCAGCCCCCAGGAATTTAATGAAAAACTGTTTTTT. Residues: CASSPQEFNEKLFF. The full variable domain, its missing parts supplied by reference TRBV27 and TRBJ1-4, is EAQVTQNPRYLITVTGKKLTVTCSQNMNHEYMSWYRQDPGLGLRQIYYSMNVEVTDKGDVPEGYKVSRKEKRNFPLILESPSPNQTSLYFCASSPQEFNEKLFFGSGTQLSVL.

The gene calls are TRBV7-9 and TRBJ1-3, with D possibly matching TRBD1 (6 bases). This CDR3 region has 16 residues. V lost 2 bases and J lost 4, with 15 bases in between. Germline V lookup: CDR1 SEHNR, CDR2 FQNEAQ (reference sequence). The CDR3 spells CASSLSSRGKGNTIYF. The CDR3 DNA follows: TGTGCCAGCAGCTTATCCTCGAGGGGGAAAGGAAACACCATATATTTT.

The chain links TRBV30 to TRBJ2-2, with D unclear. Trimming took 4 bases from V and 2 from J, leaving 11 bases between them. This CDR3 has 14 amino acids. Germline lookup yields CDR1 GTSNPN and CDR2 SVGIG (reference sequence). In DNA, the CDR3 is TGTGCCTGGAAAATGGCCAGAAACACCGGGGAGCTGTTTTTT. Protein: CAWKMARNTGELFF.

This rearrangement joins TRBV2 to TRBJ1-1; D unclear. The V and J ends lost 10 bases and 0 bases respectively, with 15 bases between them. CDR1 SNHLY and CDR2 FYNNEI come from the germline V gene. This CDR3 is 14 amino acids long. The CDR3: CANRAVVLNTEAFF. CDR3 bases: TGTGCCAACAGAGCGGTCGTCTTGAACACTGAAGCTTTCTTT.

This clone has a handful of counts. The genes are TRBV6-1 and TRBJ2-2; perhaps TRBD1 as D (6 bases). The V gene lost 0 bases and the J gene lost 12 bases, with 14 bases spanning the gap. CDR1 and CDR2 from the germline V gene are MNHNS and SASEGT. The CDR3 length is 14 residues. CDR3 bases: TGTGCCAGCAGTGAAGCAAACCGGGACATCAAGCTGTTTTTT. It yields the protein CASSEANRDIKLFF.

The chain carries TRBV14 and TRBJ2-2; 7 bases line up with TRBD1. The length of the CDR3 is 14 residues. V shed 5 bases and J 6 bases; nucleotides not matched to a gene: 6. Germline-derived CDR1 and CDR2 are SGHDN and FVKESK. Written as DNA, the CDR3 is TGTGCCAGCAGCAAGACAGGGCCCCCCGGGGAGCTGTTTTTT. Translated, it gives CASSKTGPPGELFF.